The source of this T cell receptor beta chain is a study of identical twins. General study results and limits: With monozygotic twins, out-of-frame TCR alpha sharing exceeded what models estimated. A lower insertion count was a feature of abundant cord blood beta clonotypes, with no such feature in memory repertoires.

TCRdb processed the 5' RACE reads anew with MiXCR; each CDR3 protein has one entry. Here the sample spans about 700,000 distinct CDR3 sequences, about 9.4% being singletons. Only one count was recorded for this clonotype. The antigen remains unidentified. Germline CDR1 is LNHNV and CDR2 is YYDKDF (reference sequence). The CDR3 loop spans 16 amino acids. Deletions cut 1 base from V and 7 bases from J, with 19 bases between. This sample was shared with a second study, whose subject was yellow fever vaccine responses in identical twins.

The chain has TRBV15 and TRBJ1-1, with a possible D match to TRBD1 (5 bases). Sample: PBMCs. This receptor was identified in a woman younger than 30 in good health. DNA for the CDR3: TGTGCCACCAGCAGAGTGGCGGGCCCGGGGCAAGTTGAAGCTTTCTTT. Translation: CATSRVAGPGQVEAFF.